These 27 T cell receptor beta chains were sequenced from one sample in a study of regulatory T cells in long-lasting Graves disease. Documented time point: persistent/refractory GD, antithyroid drugs over 5 years with positive TRAb. The TCR library was made from RNA extracted from PBMCs. In building TCR beta libraries, iRepertoire HTBI primers were used together with Arm-PCR of CDR3 regions. MiXCR, applied by TCRdb to the multiplex PCR reads, yields one record per CDR3 protein. The sample carries 400,000 to 500,000 distinct CDR3 sequences, approximately 23% recorded once. This sample comprised peripheral blood mononuclear cells (PBMCs), obtained when the disease was refractory, from a patient treated with antithyroid drugs. These receptors all stem from a female donor with Graves disease.

The chain recombines TRBV6-1 with TRBJ2-2; no clear D. CDR3 length: 11 amino acids. V gave up 7 bases and J gave up 6 bases, with 6 bases separating them. Looked up from germline, CDR1 is MNHNS and CDR2 is SASEGT. Here the CDR3 DNA reads TGTGCCAGCAAATCCCCCGGGGAGCTGTTTTTT. This translates into CASKSPGELFF.

The rearrangement joins TRBV11-1 to TRBJ2-7; 14 bases fit TRBD2. Germline V gene lookup returns CDR1 SGHAT and CDR2 FQDESV (reference sequence). This CDR3 is 15 amino acids long. The trim removed 7 bases at V and 4 bases at J, leaving 6 bases unmatched. CDR3 nucleotides: TGTGCCAGCACCTGGGGGACTAGCGGGAGTTACGAGCAGTACTTC. Amino acids: CASTWGTSGSYEQYF.

The chain has TRBV7-3 and TRBJ2-3; D may match TRBD1 or TRBD2 (6 bases each). Trimming removed 5 bases at V and 2 bases at J, with 14 bases between. This CDR3 has 15 residues. Germline CDR1 and CDR2: SGHTA and FQGTGA. The CDR3 sequence: CASSPTGAHTDTQYF. Here the CDR3 DNA reads TGTGCCAGCAGCCCCACGGGGGCTCACACAGATACGCAGTATTTT.

The rearrangement joins TRBV6-1 to TRBJ1-2, with D uncertain. V was shortened by 8 bases and J by 6 bases, with 10 bases between the two germline ends. The germline V gene encodes CDR1 MNHNS and CDR2 SASEGT. The CDR3 has 11 residues. The CDR3 here is CASGRRNGYTF. The CDR3, as DNA: TGTGCCAGCGGGAGGCGTAATGGCTACACCTTC.

This clonotype was seen at least ten times. The V and J genes are TRBV5-1 and TRBJ1-2, with D possibly matching TRBD1 (6 bases). The V gene's germline CDR1 is SGHRS and CDR2 YFSETQ. The CDR3 has 13 residues. Trimming removed 2 bases at V and 8 bases at J, with 13 bases between. For the CDR3, the DNA is TGCGCCAGCAGCTTCGGACAGCGGAACGGCTACACCTTC. As protein: CASSFGQRNGYTF.

The genes are TRBV2 and TRBJ2-5, with 15 bases lining up with TRBD2. Germline CDR1 SNHLY, CDR2 FYNNEI. This CDR3 spans 16 amino acids. The trim removed 8 bases at V and 3 bases at J, leaving 7 bases unmatched. For the CDR3, the DNA is TGTGCCAGCCCACTCGGACTAGCGGGAGGGGAAGAGACCCAGTACTTC. Its translation: CASPLGLAGGEETQYF.

This clonotype was counted at least ten times. This chain uses TRBV2 with TRBJ1-2; the D gene is possibly TRBD1 (6 bases). Per the germline V gene, CDR1 is SNHLY and CDR2 is FYNNEI. CDR3 length: 15 residues. The V gene lost 9 bases and the J gene lost 6 bases, with 23 bases spanning the gap. CDR3 in amino acids: CASEGDGVKLDGYTF. CDR3 DNA sequence: TGTGCCAGTGAGGGGGACGGGGTAAAATTGGATGGCTACACCTTC. The whole variable domain, filled in from reference TRBV2 and TRBJ1-2, reads EPEVTQTPSHQVTQMGQEVILRCVPISNHLYFYWYRQILGQKVEFLVSFYNNEISEKSEIFDDQFSVERPDGSNFTLKIRSTKLEDSAMYFCASEGDGVKLDGYTFGSGTRLTVV.

This clonotype was picked up a small number of times. This sequence joins TRBV20-1 and TRBJ2-7; possible D gene TRBD2, 6 bases. The V and J ends lost 5 bases and 0 bases respectively, with 17 bases between them. Germline lookup yields CDR1 DFQATT and CDR2 SNEGSKA (reference sequence). The CDR3 spans 15 residues. This CDR3 reads CSAWRDSSSSYEQYF. In DNA form, the CDR3 reads TGCAGTGCTTGGAGGGACTCCTCGAGCTCCTACGAGCAGTACTTC.

This clonotype was detected only a few times. This rearrangement joins TRBV27 to TRBJ2-2, with 7 positions matching TRBD1. There are 16 residues in the CDR3. Looked up from germline, CDR1 is MNHEY and CDR2 is SMNVEV (reference sequence). V gave up 5 bases and J gave up 5 bases; unmatched junction bases: 11. DNA for the CDR3: TGTGCCAGCAGTCCCACCCGGGACAGAGGGACCGGGGAGCTGTTTTTT. This translates into CASSPTRDRGTGELFF.

This clonotype has ten or more counts. The V gene is TRBV6-1, the J gene TRBJ2-7; D gene unclear. V was trimmed by 5 bases and J by 0 bases, leaving 8 bases between them. This CDR3 is 13 amino acids long. CDR1 MNHNS and CDR2 SASEGT come from the germline V gene. The CDR3 spells CASSLYSSYEQYF. The CDR3, as DNA: TGTGCCAGCAGTCTGTATAGCTCCTACGAGCAGTACTTC.

The rearrangement uses TRBV19 and TRBJ1-2, with 9 nucleotides matching TRBD1. With 5 bases clipped from V and 7 bases from J, the junction kept 17 bases outside the gene matches. Germline CDR1 reads LNHDA; CDR2 reads SQIVND (reference sequence). The CDR3 has 17 residues. As DNA, the CDR3 is TGTGCCAGTAGTGTCCCCGGGACAGGGAAGGACGTGAGTGGCTACACCTTC. Protein sequence: CASSVPGTGKDVSGYTF.

This clonotype was observed at least ten times. CDR3 loop: CSARELAGDQETQYF. CDR3 DNA: TGCAGTGCTAGAGAGCTAGCGGGGGACCAAGAGACCCAGTACTTC. The chain combines TRBV20-1 with TRBJ2-5; TRBD2 matches at 10 bases. Per germline, CDR1 DFQATT and CDR2 SNEGSKA (reference sequence). Trimming removed 0 bases from V and 0 bases from J; junction bases left unmatched: 1. The CDR3 loop spans 15 amino acids.

Of note for this clonotype: This may be a read error, as it is one base from a much larger clone. This CDR3 is missing its conserved last phenylalanine or tryptophan, likely due to a read error. The chain joins TRBV12-3 or TRBV12-4 to TRBJ2-5; unclear D gene. Deletions cut 3 bases from V and 5 bases from J, with 7 bases between. The CDR3 is made up of 12 amino acids. CDR3 DNA sequence: TGTGCCAGCAGTTTGCGCGTCGAGACCCAGTACCTC. Its translation is CASSLRVETQYL.

In this sample, this clonotype turned up many times. The chain has TRBV5-6 and TRBJ1-2; a possible D gene is TRBD1 (5 bases). Trimming removed 2 bases at V and 4 bases at J, with 12 bases between. Germline V gene sequence: CDR1 SGHDT, CDR2 YYEEEE. CDR3 length: 14 amino acids. The CDR3 DNA sequence: TGTGCCAGCAGCTTAACCCGACAGTCCTATGGCTACACCTTC. It translates to CASSLTRQSYGYTF.

This clonotype was observed a few times. CDR3 nucleotide sequence: TGTGCCAGCAGCCAGACTAACGGGGGGATCTACGAGCAGTACTTC. Protein sequence: CASSQTNGGIYEQYF. The chain carries TRBV7-6 and TRBJ2-7; 7 bases align to TRBD2. The CDR3 runs to 15 residues. Germline V gene data show CDR1 as SGHVS and CDR2 as FNYEAQ. J was trimmed by 3 bases and V by 5 bases; bases with no gene match: 10.

The sample holds a few counts of this clonotype. The CDR3 DNA reads as TGCAGTGCTATCAAGCGGGACACCACCTACGAGCAGTACTTC. The encoded protein is CSAIKRDTTYEQYF. This chain connects TRBV20-1 to TRBJ2-7; possibly TRBD2 for D (7 bases). In germline, CDR1 is DFQATT, CDR2 SNEGSKA (reference sequence). The V and J ends lost 4 bases and 2 bases respectively, with 15 bases between them. The CDR3 contains 14 residues.

Remarks on this clonotype: A much larger clone lies one base from this, so it may be a read error. Because the CDR3 is missing its conserved closing phenylalanine or tryptophan, this is likely a read error. V and J are TRBV29-1 and TRBJ1-1, with 10 bases fitting TRBD1. Germline values: CDR1 SQVTM, CDR2 ANQGSEA. CDR3 length: 15 residues. V dropped 3 bases and J dropped 5; count of bases not matched to a gene: 9. In nucleotides, the CDR3 is TGCAGCGTTGATGACGGGACAGGGGTGGGGACTGAAGCTTTCCTT. Its translation: CSVDDGTGVGTEAFL.

The chain combines TRBV7-9 with TRBJ1-5; 9 nucleotides match TRBD1. The germline CDR1 and CDR2 sequences are SEHNR and FQNEAQ (reference sequence). With V trimmed by 5 bases and J by 0 bases, 5 bases remained unmatched. The CDR3 is 16 amino acids. The CDR3 reads CASSRDRDYSNQPQHF. CDR3 DNA sequence: TGTGCCAGCAGCAGGGACAGGGACTATAGCAATCAGCCCCAGCATTTT.

There are a few counts of this clonotype. The chain has TRBV27 and TRBJ2-4; no clear D. The CDR3 contains 14 residues. The germline V and J ends were trimmed by 6 bases and 0 bases, with 9 bases remaining between them. Germline loops: CDR1 MNHEY, CDR2 SMNVEV (reference sequence). The chain's CDR3 is CASRLTGAKNIQYF. Written as DNA, the CDR3 is TGTGCCAGCAGGCTGACTGGAGCCAAAAACATTCAGTACTTC.

The chain employs TRBV14 and TRBJ1-1; TRBD1 is a possible D gene (5 bases). Germline CDR1 reads SGHDN; CDR2 reads FVKESK. V lost 4 bases, J lost 6 bases, and 12 bases lay in between. This CDR3 is built from 13 residues. The CDR3 nucleotides are TGTGCCAGCAGCCTTCAAGGGGTTCCTGAAGCTTTCTTT. Its translation: CASSLQGVPEAFF.

The chain carries TRBV13 and TRBJ2-3; D is perhaps TRBD2 (6 bases). CDR3 size: 14 residues. Per the germline V gene, CDR1 is PRHDT and CDR2 is FYEKMQ (reference sequence). V dropped 4 bases and J dropped 3 bases, with 11 bases sitting between them. CDR3 sequence: CASSSPTRTDTQYF. CDR3 sequence (DNA): TGTGCCAGCAGCTCCCCGACTAGGACAGATACGCAGTATTTT.

V gene TRBV28 combines with J gene TRBJ1-5; tentative D call: TRBD1 (6 bases). The CDR3 loop spans 13 amino acids. Germline CDR1 and CDR2: MDHEN and SYDVKM. Trimming cost V 2 bases and J 9 bases, with 11 bases left between them. The DNA for the CDR3 is TGTGCCAGCAGTTTAGGGGGCGAGTCGCCCCAGCATTTT. It codes for CASSLGGESPQHF.

There are a few counts of this clonotype. V and J are TRBV6-1 and TRBJ2-7; 9 nucleotides agree with TRBD1. Germline lookup yields CDR1 MNHNS and CDR2 SASEGT. This CDR3 comprises 17 residues. Trimming took 6 bases from V and 0 from J; bases not matched to a gene: 12. CDR3 loop: CASRQHTGTGSSYEQYF. The CDR3 bases are TGTGCCAGCAGACAACATACCGGGACAGGGAGCTCCTACGAGCAGTACTTC.

This rearrangement joins TRBV19 to TRBJ2-2; 8 bases match TRBD1. CDR1 is LNHDA and CDR2 is SQIVND in the germline V gene (reference sequence). CDR3 length equals 18 residues. V lost 5 bases, J lost 2 bases, and 13 bases stayed unmatched. The DNA of the CDR3 is TGTGCCAGTAGTCGAGCTGGACCGGGACAGGTTAACACCGGGGAGCTGTTTTTT. Its translation is CASSRAGPGQVNTGELFF.

This clonotype was observed at least ten times. V usage is TRBV5-1 and J usage is TRBJ1-1, with no clear D. Per the germline V gene, CDR1 is SGHRS and CDR2 is YFSETQ. V lost 0 bases and J 8 bases, leaving 8 bases between the germline ends. The CDR3 runs 12 residues. In DNA form, the CDR3 reads TGCGCCAGCAGCTTGGTGGCGGCCGAAGCTTTCTTT. Translated, it gives CASSLVAAEAFF.

This clonotype has a count of ten or more. V is TRBV3-1 and J is TRBJ2-5, with 11 positions matching TRBD1. Germline-derived CDR1 and CDR2 are LGHDT and YNNKEL (reference sequence). The ends lost 0 bases at V and 5 bases at J; junction bases unmatched: 5. This CDR3 contains 16 residues. This chain's CDR3 is CASSQDGQGALETQYF. CDR3 nucleotide sequence: TGTGCCAGCAGCCAAGATGGACAGGGGGCGTTGGAGACCCAGTACTTC.

Only a few counts were recorded for this clonotype. The chain couples TRBV28 to TRBJ2-1; 11 bases line up with TRBD2. The V gene's germline CDR1 is MDHEN and CDR2 SYDVKM. V lost 2 bases and J lost 7; bases outside the gene matches: 10. The CDR3 consists of 17 residues. The DNA for the CDR3 is TGTGCCAGCAGTTTACCGACGAGGCTAGCGGGAGGAAATGAGCAGTTCTTC. Its protein product is CASSLPTRLAGGNEQFF.